What follows are 28 T cell receptor beta chains derived from one specimen sequenced in a study of metastatic and nonmetastatic thyroid tumors. No patient had received any treatment before thyroid surgery. With MiXCR, TCRdb called clones anew from the PCR reads. The sample carries roughly 38,000 clones, approximately 19% recorded once. The material sequenced was blood. The receptors stem from a female donor with papillary thyroid cancer or a benign thyroid nodule (not recorded which). Some clones in this sample may be carry-over from other donors' samples.

At least ten counts were recorded for this clone. The chain carries TRBV6-1 and TRBJ1-2, with no clear D. The CDR3 covers 13 residues. V shed 3 bases and J shed 2 bases, with 7 bases lying between them. From germline, CDR1 is MNHNS and CDR2 SASEGT. CDR3 sequence: CASSETGNYGYTF. DNA of the CDR3: TGTGCCAGCAGTGAGACGGGGAACTATGGCTACACCTTC.

V is TRBV20-1 and J is TRBJ2-7; a weak D match, TRBD1 (6 bases). Trimming removed 6 bases from V and 2 bases from J, with 17 bases in between. This CDR3 has 14 amino acids. Per germline, CDR1 DFQATT and CDR2 SNEGSKA (reference sequence). CDR3 residues: CSAAPATGTYEQYF. CDR3 sequence (DNA): TGCAGTGCCGCCCCCGCGACAGGTACCTACGAGCAGTACTTC.

This clone was observed many times. The rearrangement links TRBV2 to TRBJ2-1; 12 bases align to TRBD1. Germline-derived CDR1 and CDR2 are SNHLY and FYNNEI. The CDR3 totals 13 residues. J was trimmed by 8 bases and V by 8 bases; bases with no gene match: 4. In nucleotides, the CDR3 is TGTGCCAGCGGGGGACAGGGGGCCTATGAGCAGTTCTTC. Translated: CASGGQGAYEQFF.

V usage is TRBV11-1 and J usage is TRBJ1-1, with 7 positions matching TRBD1. Germline trimming cut 5 bases from V and 1 base from J; bases unmatched to any gene: 4. There are 14 residues in the CDR3. CDR1 SGHAT and CDR2 FQDESV come from the germline V gene (reference sequence). CDR3 protein: CASSRGTENTEAFF. In DNA form, the CDR3 reads TGTGCCAGCAGCAGAGGGACAGAGAACACTGAAGCTTTCTTT.

Ten or more counts support this clone. The genes are TRBV15 and TRBJ1-1; D is ambiguous. The ends were cut back, 3 bases at V and 1 base at J, with 6 bases in the middle. This CDR3 contains 13 residues. Germline V lookup: CDR1 LNHNV, CDR2 YYDKDF (reference sequence). The CDR3 DNA sequence: TGTGCCACCAGCAGGTCGAAGAACACTGAAGCTTTCTTT. Translated, it gives CATSRSKNTEAFF. The full variable domain, completed using reference TRBV15 and TRBJ1-1, is DAMVIQNPRYQVTQFGKPVTLSCSQTLNHNVMYWYQQKSSQAPKLLFHYYDKDFNNEADTPDNFQSRRPNTSFCFLDIRSPGLGDTAMYLCATSRSKNTEAFFGQGTRLTVV.

V gene TRBV7-2 combines with J gene TRBJ2-7, with D perhaps matching TRBD1 (6 bases). This CDR3 spans 15 amino acids. The germline V gene has CDR1 SGHTA and CDR2 FQGNSA. V shed 3 bases and J shed 6 bases, with 18 bases lying between them. The CDR3 is CASSLGAGSGREQYF. The CDR3 region has the DNA TGTGCCAGCAGCTTGGGGGCAGGGTCAGGGCGCGAGCAGTACTTC. The entire variable domain, with the rest obtained from reference TRBV7-2 and TRBJ2-7, is as follows: GAGVSQSPSNKVTEKGKDVELRCDPISGHTALYWYRQSLGQGLEFLIYFQGNSAPDKSGLPSDRFSAERTGGSVSTLTIQRTQQEDSAVYLCASSLGAGSGREQYFGPGTRLTVT.

There are many counts of this clone. A read error may explain this, as a much larger clone is one base away. The chain joins TRBV5-1 to TRBJ1-1, with D perhaps TRBD1 (5 bases). V was clipped by 4 bases and J by 8 bases, with 15 bases between them. CDR3 size: 13 residues. The V gene's germline CDR1 is SGHRS and CDR2 YFSETQ. In DNA form, the CDR3 reads TGCGCCAGCAGCCCCGGGGGAGGGAGGGAAGCTTTCTTT. This sequence encodes CASSPGGGREAFF.

This clone appeared a few times. The rearrangement links TRBV12-3 or TRBV12-4 to TRBJ1-4; 7 bases line up with TRBD1. This CDR3 contains 17 residues. V gave up 6 bases and J gave up 3 bases; unmatched junction bases: 13. In DNA, the CDR3 is TGTGCCAGCAGGCGCGGACAGGTATTCTACGCTAATGAAAAACTGTTTTTT. Residues: CASRRGQVFYANEKLFF.

This clone was recorded at least ten times. The gene calls are TRBV19 and TRBJ2-7; D perhaps matches TRBD2 (6 bases). Trimming stripped 7 bases from V and 3 bases from J, with 10 bases between. The CDR3 runs to 12 residues. Germline CDR1 is LNHDA and CDR2 is SQIVND (reference sequence). The CDR3 bases are TGTGCCAGTATGGGGAGGAACTACGAGCAGTACTTC. This sequence encodes CASMGRNYEQYF.

This clone showed up many times. The V and J genes are TRBV28 and TRBJ2-3, with D possibly being TRBD2 (6 bases). This CDR3 has 14 residues. V was cut by 5 bases and J by 8 bases, with 17 bases left in between. Germline V lookup: CDR1 MDHEN, CDR2 SYDVKM. The CDR3 bases are TGTGCCAGCAGTCTGGCGGGACCTGTCCCTACGCAGTATTTT. This translates into CASSLAGPVPTQYF.

The chain has TRBV19 and TRBJ2-7, with D possibly being TRBD1 (5 bases). The germline gives CDR1 LNHDA, CDR2 SQIVND (reference sequence). Trimming shortened V by 8 bases and J by 2 bases, and 13 bases separated the two germline ends. The CDR3 consists of 13 residues. As DNA, the CDR3 is TGTGCCAGTCGCCGTCAGGGCACCTACGAGCAGTACTTC. Its translation: CASRRQGTYEQYF.

The chain carries TRBV19 and TRBJ2-7, with 8 bases lining up with TRBD2. The CDR3 loop spans 14 amino acids. From germline, CDR1 is LNHDA and CDR2 SQIVND (reference sequence). V shed 5 bases, J shed 3 bases, and the junction held 6 bases outside the gene matches. CDR3 DNA sequence: TGTGCCAGTAGTCCTAGACTAGCGTTCTACGAGCAGTACTTC. Residues: CASSPRLAFYEQYF.

This clone was seen at least ten times. Written as DNA, the CDR3 is TGTGCCAGCAGCCTCGGTCCCGGGACAGGGGAGGGAGAAAAACTGTTTTTT. Protein product: CASSLGPGTGEGEKLFF. V and J are TRBV5-4 and TRBJ1-4; TRBD1 agrees at 10 bases. This CDR3 spans 17 amino acids. Germline-derived CDR1 and CDR2 are SGHNT and YYREEE (reference sequence). Losses at the gene ends were 4 bases for V and 8 bases for J; bases not matched to a gene: 14.

The chain employs TRBV5-1 and TRBJ2-2, with 10 nucleotides matching TRBD1. Germline-derived CDR1 and CDR2 are SGHRS and YFSETQ. J gave up 1 base and V 3 bases, and 9 bases lay outside the gene matches. The CDR3 totals 18 residues. The CDR3 DNA reads TGCGCCAGCAGCTCACGACAGGGGGCAGGGATGAACACCGGGGAGCTGTTTTTT. This codes for CASSSRQGAGMNTGELFF.

The gene calls are TRBV6-2 or TRBV6-3 and TRBJ2-6; maybe TRBD1 (5 bases). Deletions cut 4 bases from V and 4 bases from J, with 8 bases between. The germline CDR1 and CDR2 sequences are MNHEY and SVGEGT. This CDR3 region has 14 residues. In nucleotides, the CDR3 is TGTGCCAGCAGTTGGACATTCGGGGCCAACGTCCTGACTTTC. Protein: CASSWTFGANVLTF.

This clone has at least ten counts. This CDR3 reads CASSSPVRGSSYTF. In DNA form, the CDR3 reads TGTGCCAGCTCCAGTCCTGTGAGGGGATCGAGCTACACCTTC. The J gene is TRBJ1-2, the V gene TRBV18; maybe TRBD1 (5 bases). This CDR3 is 14 amino acids long. V lost 6 bases and J 9 bases, leaving 20 bases between the germline ends. Looked up from germline, CDR1 is KGHSH and CDR2 is LQKENI.

This clone was counted ten times or more. CDR3 region: CASSESGAPGTEAFF. In DNA form, the CDR3 reads TGTGCCAGCAGTGAAAGCGGGGCCCCGGGCACTGAAGCTTTCTTT. The gene calls are TRBV28 and TRBJ1-1; perhaps TRBD1 as D (5 bases). The V and J ends lost 5 bases and 4 bases respectively, with 17 bases between them. CDR1 is MDHEN, CDR2 SYDVKM, per germline. This CDR3 has 15 amino acids. The complete variable domain, with remaining parts taken from reference TRBV28 and TRBJ1-1, reads DVKVTQSSRYLVKRTGEKVFLECVQDMDHENMFWYRQDPGLGLRLIYFSYDVKMKEKGDIPEGYSVSREKKERFSLILESASTNQTSMYLCASSESGAPGTEAFFGQGTRLTVV.

The chain employs TRBV19 and TRBJ1-4, with D perhaps matching TRBD1 (5 bases). The germline V and J ends were trimmed by 8 bases and 7 bases, with 11 bases remaining between them. This CDR3 region has 12 residues. Per the germline V gene, CDR1 is LNHDA and CDR2 is SQIVND (reference sequence). Written as DNA, the CDR3 is TGTGCCAGTCAGGGAGGGACTGAAAAACTGTTTTTT. Amino acid sequence: CASQGGTEKLFF. Drawing the rest from reference TRBV19 and TRBJ1-4, the complete variable domain is DGGITQSPKYLFRKEGQNVTLSCEQNLNHDAMYWYRQDPGQGLRLIYYSQIVNDFQKGDIAEGYSVSREKKESFPLTVTSAQKNPTAFYLCASQGGTEKLFFGSGTQLSVL.

The table lists this clone with many counts. Here the CDR3 reads CSAYQSTAYEQYF. As DNA, the CDR3 is TGCAGTGCTTATCAATCCACAGCCTACGAGCAGTACTTC. The chain is built from TRBV20-1 and TRBJ2-7; D gene unclear. V lost 5 bases and J lost 2, with 13 bases in between. The CDR3 is made up of 13 amino acids. The germline V gene has CDR1 DFQATT and CDR2 SNEGSKA (reference sequence).

The chain links TRBV7-9 to TRBJ2-7; 8 positions match TRBD1. CDR1 SEHNR and CDR2 FQNEAQ come from the germline V gene (reference sequence). This CDR3 contains 14 residues. V dropped 0 bases and J dropped 2; count of bases not matched to a gene: 0. The CDR3 sequence is CASSLAGQAYEQYF. Written as DNA, the CDR3 is TGTGCCAGCAGCTTAGCGGGACAGGCCTACGAGCAGTACTTC.

This clone came up many times. V usage is TRBV6-5 and J usage is TRBJ1-4; D gene ambiguous. There are 16 residues in the CDR3. Germline V gene data show CDR1 as MNHEY and CDR2 as SVGAGI. The germline V and J ends were trimmed by 4 bases and 0 bases, with 12 bases remaining between them. As DNA, the CDR3 is TGTGCCAGCAGTTCTCCTCGGGGTGCAACTAATGAAAAACTGTTTTTT. Protein sequence: CASSSPRGATNEKLFF.

In its sample, this clone was seen many times. This chain uses TRBV25-1 with TRBJ2-2; D gene ambiguous. Trimming removed 2 bases at V and 9 bases at J, with 4 bases between. The CDR3 consists of 11 residues. The V gene's germline CDR1 is MGHDK and CDR2 SYGVNS. CDR3: CASSEGRELFF. The CDR3 DNA is TGTGCCAGCAGTGAAGGGAGGGAGCTGTTTTTT. Drawing the rest from reference TRBV25-1 and TRBJ2-2, the complete variable domain is EADIYQTPRYLVIGTGKKITLECSQTMGHDKMYWYQQDPGMELHLIHYSYGVNSTEKGDLSSESTVSRIRTEHFPLTLESARPSHTSQYLCASSEGRELFFGEGSRLTVL.

This clone was found many times. The chain links TRBV19 to TRBJ2-3; D gene unclear. The CDR3 covers 12 residues. Germline V gene data show CDR1 as LNHDA and CDR2 as SQIVND (reference sequence). V lost 5 bases and J 1 base, leaving 4 bases between the germline ends. CDR3 nucleotides: TGTGCCAGTAGTGACCGCACAGATACGCAGTATTTT. Translating gives CASSDRTDTQYF.

This clone came up many times. The chain recombines TRBV5-1 with TRBJ2-5; D perhaps matches TRBD1 (5 bases). Trimming stripped 0 bases from V and 2 bases from J, with 5 bases between. CDR3 length: 13 amino acids. Germline V gives CDR1 SGHRS, CDR2 YFSETQ. CDR3: CASSLGQQETQYF. In nucleotides, the CDR3 is TGCGCCAGCAGCTTGGGACAGCAAGAGACCCAGTACTTC.

The J gene is TRBJ2-7, the V gene TRBV5-8, with D possibly matching TRBD1 (5 bases). CDR1 is SGHTS, CDR2 YDEGEE, per germline. V shed 3 bases and J shed 0 bases, with 10 bases lying between them. CDR3 length equals 14 residues. CDR3 in amino acids: CASSSQASSYEQYF. The DNA of the CDR3 is TGTGCCAGCAGCTCACAGGCTTCCTCCTACGAGCAGTACTTC.

This clone has ten or more counts. The chain couples TRBV18 to TRBJ2-3, with 7 bases identical to TRBD1. Per germline, CDR1 KGHSH and CDR2 LQKENI. This CDR3 is 14 amino acids long. Germline trimming cut 6 bases from V and 1 base from J; bases unmatched to any gene: 4. This chain's CDR3 is CASSQGQGTDTQYF. The CDR3 region has the DNA TGTGCCAGCTCCCAAGGACAGGGCACAGATACGCAGTATTTT.

This clone was seen many times. The rearrangement uses TRBV24-1 and TRBJ2-1, with a weak D call TRBD2 (7 bases). V was trimmed by 3 bases and J by 7 bases, leaving 12 bases between them. The CDR3 consists of 14 residues. The germline V gene encodes CDR1 KGHDR and CDR2 SFDVKD. CDR3 bases: TGTGCCACCAGTGATACCCGGGGGGCGAATGAGCAGTTCTTC. It specifies CATSDTRGANEQFF.

This clone was detected many times. V gene TRBV4-2 combines with J gene TRBJ1-1; D not certain. Trimming took 1 base from V and 0 from J, leaving 12 bases between them. The CDR3 extends over 16 amino acids. Germline values: CDR1 LGHNA, CDR2 YNFKEQ. The CDR3 spells CASSQGVHTMNTEAFF. The CDR3 coding sequence is TGTGCCAGCAGCCAAGGAGTACACACTATGAACACTGAAGCTTTCTTT.